This T cell receptor (beta chain) was identified in a study of shared clonotypes between healthy human individuals. Across the study: A donor's plate count was three for CD4 naive and three for CD4 memory; CD8 naive had two and CD8 memory one.

Trimming removed 4 bases from V and 3 bases from J, with 19 bases in between. Looked up from germline, CDR1 is MNHNS and CDR2 is SASEGT. The CDR3 is made up of 16 amino acids. For each subset, genomic DNA was distributed in equal portions over several immunoSEQ plates. Only in-frame clones appear in the TCRdb table, and some are missing; sequencing was by immunoSEQ multiplex PCR. The sample lists 2 million to 3 million clones, 93% seen once, with around 0.4% in the top ten. The receptor comes from a man between 18 and 29 years old in good health. Some clones in this sample may be carry-over from other donors' samples. This chain links TRBV6-1 with TRBJ2-7; D unclear. The sequenced material came from naive CD4+ T cells from PBMCs. The subset was: CD45RA+ positively selected. CDR3 sequence: CASSVSGRRPLYEQYF. Here the CDR3 DNA reads TGTGCCAGCAGTGTATCCGGGCGGAGACCTCTCTACGAGCAGTACTTC.